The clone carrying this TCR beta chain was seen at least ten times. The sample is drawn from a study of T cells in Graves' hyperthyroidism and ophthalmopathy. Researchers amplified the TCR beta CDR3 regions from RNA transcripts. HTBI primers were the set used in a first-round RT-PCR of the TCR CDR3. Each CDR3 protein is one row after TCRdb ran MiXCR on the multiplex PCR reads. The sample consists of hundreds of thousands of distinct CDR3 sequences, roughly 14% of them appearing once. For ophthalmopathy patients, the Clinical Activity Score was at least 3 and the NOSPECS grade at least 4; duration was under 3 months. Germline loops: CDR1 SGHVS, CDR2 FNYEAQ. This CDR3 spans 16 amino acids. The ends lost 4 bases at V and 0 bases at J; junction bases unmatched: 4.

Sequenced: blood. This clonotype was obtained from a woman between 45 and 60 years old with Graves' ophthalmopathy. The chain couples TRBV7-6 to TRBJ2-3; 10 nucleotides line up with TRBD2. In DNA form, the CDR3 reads TGTGCCAGCAGCTCCGGACTAGCGGCAAGCACAGATACGCAGTATTTT. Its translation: CASSSGLAASTDTQYF.